The 32 T cell receptor beta chains below come from one sample, sequenced in a study of T cells in Graves' hyperthyroidism and ophthalmopathy. Amplification of TCR beta CDR3 regions used RNA as the template. The study used the HTBI primer set for a first-round RT-PCR of the TCR CDR3. TCRdb passed the multiplex PCR reads through MiXCR, listing each CDR3 protein once. Of hundreds of thousands of distinct CDR3 sequences in the sample, around 15% were seen once. The sample was blood. All receptors derive from a woman under 30 with Graves' hyperthyroidism.

V gene TRBV12-3 or TRBV12-4 combines with J gene TRBJ2-1; D unclear. Trimming took 3 bases from V and 9 from J, leaving 18 bases between them. This CDR3 contains 15 residues. CDR3 nucleotide sequence: TGTGCCAGCAGTTTCCTCTCAGGCTTGGCAAGTGAGCAGTTCTTC. It specifies CASSFLSGLASEQFF.

The chain couples TRBV29-1 to TRBJ2-1; 10 bases agree with TRBD1. Looked up from germline, CDR1 is SQVTM and CDR2 is ANQGSEA. J gave up 4 bases and V 6 bases, and 6 bases lay outside the gene matches. The length of the CDR3 is 14 residues. The CDR3 region has the DNA TGCAGCGTGGAGGACAGGGGGGTATACAATGAGCAGTTCTTC. This codes for CSVEDRGVYNEQFF.

The CDR3 DNA is TGCGCCAGCAGCCAGCAGCAGGACGATAGGCCCCAGCATTTT. This sequence encodes CASSQQQDDRPQHF. The gene calls are TRBV4-3 and TRBJ1-5; D gene ambiguous. V gave up 3 bases and J gave up 9 bases, with 15 bases separating them. Germline CDR1 and CDR2: LGHNA and YSLEER. This CDR3 has 14 amino acids.

In this sample, this clonotype turned up a few times. The chain is built from TRBV30 and TRBJ2-3; 8 nucleotides agree with TRBD2. CDR1 and CDR2 from the germline V gene are GTSNPN and SVGIG (reference sequence). This CDR3 is 18 amino acids long. V lost 2 bases to trimming and J lost 2 bases; unmatched junction nucleotides: 15. The CDR3 loop is CAWSSAHVRRGVTDTQYF. The DNA for the CDR3 is TGTGCCTGGAGTTCCGCCCATGTACGGCGGGGGGTCACAGATACGCAGTATTTT.

This clonotype has a count of ten or more. The chain links TRBV12-3 or TRBV12-4 to TRBJ1-5; D is possibly TRBD1 (6 bases). CDR3 length equals 15 residues. Trimming pared 2 bases from V and 0 bases from J, leaving 8 bases between. The CDR3 DNA is TGTGCCAGCAGTTTAAAAGGGGGTAGCAATCAGCCCCAGCATTTT. Its protein product is CASSLKGGSNQPQHF.

This clonotype was detected only a few times. The V gene is TRBV9, the J gene TRBJ2-7, with D unclear. Germline V gene data show CDR1 as SGDLS and CDR2 as YYNGEE. The CDR3 is 14 residues long. V gave up 2 bases and J gave up 1 base, with 10 bases separating them. The CDR3 reads CASSVGYTSYEQYF. The CDR3 bases are TGTGCCAGCAGCGTTGGGTACACGTCCTACGAGCAGTACTTC. The full variable domain, rest sourced from reference TRBV9 and TRBJ2-7, is DSGVTQTPKHLITATGQRVTLRCSPRSGDLSVYWYQQSLDQGLQFLIQYYNGEERAKGNILERFSAQQFPDLHSELNLSSLELGDSALYFCASSVGYTSYEQYFGPGTRLTVT.

This clonotype showed up many times. The J gene is TRBJ2-7, the V gene TRBV6-1, with TRBD1 matching 7 bases. CDR3 length equals 15 residues. Germline V gives CDR1 MNHNS, CDR2 SASEGT. V lost 3 bases and J lost 4; bases outside the gene matches: 9. The CDR3 DNA is TGTGCCAGCAGTGACACACAGGGGAAGTGGTACGAGCAGTACTTC. Protein product: CASSDTQGKWYEQYF.

The chain joins TRBV6-1 to TRBJ2-2; D tentatively fits TRBD1 or TRBD2 (6 bases each). This CDR3 is built from 14 residues. The V end lost 7 bases, the J end lost 3 bases, and 12 bases lay between the germline ends. CDR1 and CDR2 (germline): MNHNS, SASEGT. CDR3 in amino acids: CASTEEGDTGELFF. Here the CDR3 DNA reads TGTGCCAGCACCGAGGAGGGGGACACCGGGGAGCTGTTTTTT.

This clonotype was detected ten times or more. This sequence joins TRBV11-2 and TRBJ2-7; 9 bases fit TRBD2. CDR3 length: 14 amino acids. Germline CDR1 SGHAT, CDR2 FQNNGV. J was trimmed by 5 bases and V by 8 bases; bases with no gene match: 10. Here the CDR3 DNA reads TGTGCCAGCTCCCTAGCGGGGAGGGTCCACGAGCAGTACTTC. Its protein is CASSLAGRVHEQYF.

This chain uses TRBV20-1 with TRBJ2-5; 12 bases align to TRBD2. Germline V gene data show CDR1 as DFQATT and CDR2 as SNEGSKA (reference sequence). The CDR3 spans 16 residues. Losses at the gene ends were 6 bases for V and 1 base for J; bases not matched to a gene: 9. The DNA of the CDR3 is TGCAGTGCCCAATCCCGGACTAGCGGGACCCAAGAGACCCAGTACTTC. Its translation is CSAQSRTSGTQETQYF.

This chain uses TRBV9 with TRBJ1-1, with a weak D call TRBD1 (6 bases). The CDR3 has 15 residues. Germline V gives CDR1 SGDLS, CDR2 YYNGEE. The V end lost 1 base, the J end lost 4 bases, and 14 bases lay between the germline ends. The CDR3 loop reads CASSVSTGRTTEAFF. Written as DNA, the CDR3 is TGTGCCAGCAGCGTATCAACAGGGCGGACCACTGAAGCTTTCTTT. Drawing the rest from reference TRBV9 and TRBJ1-1, the complete variable domain is DSGVTQTPKHLITATGQRVTLRCSPRSGDLSVYWYQQSLDQGLQFLIQYYNGEERAKGNILERFSAQQFPDLHSELNLSSLELGDSALYFCASSVSTGRTTEAFFGQGTRLTVV.

CDR3 amino acids: CASSLGSLTGANVLTF. The DNA for the CDR3 is TGTGCCAGCAGCCTTGGGTCCCTAACTGGGGCCAACGTCCTGACTTTC. The rearrangement uses TRBV3-1 and TRBJ2-6; D is unresolved. V gave up 4 bases and J gave up 2 bases, with 12 bases separating them. CDR3 size: 16 residues. Germline V gene lookup returns CDR1 LGHDT and CDR2 YNNKEL (reference sequence).

This chain joins TRBV10-1 and TRBJ2-1; D is perhaps TRBD2 (5 bases). CDR1 and CDR2 (germline): WNHNN, SYGVQD (reference sequence). The CDR3 has 14 residues. V was trimmed by 6 bases and J by 3 bases, leaving 12 bases between them. The DNA of the CDR3 is TGCGCCAGCAGGCCTGCGGGCCTCTACAATGAGCAGTTCTTC. Its translation: CASRPAGLYNEQFF.

In this sample, this clonotype turned up many times. The CDR3 DNA follows: TGTGCCAGCAGTCCACCAGCGGGAGCGTACCAAGAGACCCAGTACTTC. This codes for CASSPPAGAYQETQYF. The rearrangement joins TRBV28 to TRBJ2-5, with 8 bases identical to TRBD2. CDR3 size: 16 residues. The germline V gene has CDR1 MDHEN and CDR2 SYDVKM. The V segment lost 5 bases and the J segment 0 bases; nucleotides outside the gene matches: 8.

This clonotype was found many times. The J gene is TRBJ2-7, the V gene TRBV18; a possible D gene is TRBD2 (5 bases). CDR1 is KGHSH, CDR2 LQKENI, per germline. With 3 bases removed from V and 3 bases from J, the gap between germline ends came to 12 bases. The CDR3 runs to 14 residues. CDR3 amino acids: CASSPTFGDYEQYF. The CDR3 DNA reads TGTGCCAGCTCACCTACATTCGGGGACTACGAGCAGTACTTC.

The sample holds many counts of this clonotype. J is TRBJ2-5 and V is TRBV6-1, with D possibly matching TRBD2 (6 bases). Per the germline V gene, CDR1 is MNHNS and CDR2 is SASEGT. The V end was cut by 6 bases, the J end by 5 bases, with 25 bases between. The CDR3 extends over 17 amino acids. DNA of the CDR3: TGTGCCAGCAGCAACTCTAGGGCAATTGGGAGGAAGGAGACCCAGTACTTC. As protein: CASSNSRAIGRKETQYF.

This clonotype was seen repeatedly, ten times or more. The chain recombines TRBV28 with TRBJ2-5; 11 nucleotides match TRBD1. CDR3 length: 13 residues. Germline CDR1 and CDR2: MDHEN and SYDVKM. Trimming removed 7 bases from V and 6 bases from J; junction bases left unmatched: 4. This CDR3 reads CASMGQGVKTQYF. CDR3 nucleotide sequence: TGTGCCAGCATGGGACAGGGGGTAAAGACCCAGTACTTC.

This clonotype was seen ten or more times. The chain joins TRBV30 to TRBJ1-5; D possibly corresponds to TRBD1 (6 bases). V lost 6 bases, J lost 1 base, and 13 bases lay in between. The CDR3 runs 14 residues. Germline lookup yields CDR1 GTSNPN and CDR2 SVGIG (reference sequence). The CDR3 loop is CACEGGNSNQPQHF. DNA of the CDR3: TGTGCCTGTGAAGGGGGAAACAGCAATCAGCCCCAGCATTTT.

The rearrangement uses TRBV7-3 and TRBJ2-2; no definite D call. The germline CDR1 and CDR2 sequences are SGHTA and FQGTGA. The CDR3 is 16 residues long. With 3 bases removed from V and 1 base from J, the gap between germline ends came to 12 bases. CDR3 in DNA: TGTGCCAGCAGCTTGCTAGTGGTAGGGAACACCGGGGAGCTGTTTTTT. It specifies CASSLLVVGNTGELFF.

Of note for this clonotype: Compared with germline, one end of the junction differs, possibly owing to a read error. The V and J genes are TRBV9 and TRBJ2-1; D unclear. Germline-derived CDR1 and CDR2 are SGDLS and YYNGEE. The CDR3 extends over 14 amino acids. The CDR3 nucleotides are TGTGCCAGCAGCGTAGCTACGCTACCCAATGAGCAGCTCTTC. Its translation is CASSVATLPNEQLF. The entire variable domain, with the rest obtained from reference TRBV9 and TRBJ2-1, is as follows: DSGVTQTPKHLITATGQRVTLRCSPRSGDLSVYWYQQSLDQGLQFLIQYYNGEERAKGNILERFSAQQFPDLHSELNLSSLELGDSALYFCASSVATLPNEQLFGPGTRLTVL.

There are a few counts of this clonotype. The chain combines TRBV7-9 with TRBJ2-1; TRBD1 matches at 8 bases. J gave up 0 bases and V 4 bases, and 11 bases lay outside the gene matches. The germline CDR1 and CDR2 sequences are SEHNR and FQNEAQ (reference sequence). The CDR3 extends over 18 amino acids. DNA of the CDR3: TGTGCCAGCAGCTCGAACAGGGGGTTGATGAGCTCCTACAATGAGCAGTTCTTC. Residues: CASSSNRGLMSSYNEQFF.

The chain joins TRBV6-1 to TRBJ2-7, with D maybe TRBD1 (6 bases). Germline loops: CDR1 MNHNS, CDR2 SASEGT. The germline V and J ends were trimmed by 2 bases and 5 bases, with 10 bases remaining between them. CDR3 size: 13 residues. CDR3: CASSEINRDEQYF. Written as DNA, the CDR3 is TGTGCCAGCAGTGAAATAAACAGGGACGAGCAGTACTTC.

This clonotype was counted only a few times. The CDR3 nucleotides read TGCAGCGCTCGGAGCGGAGGCTACGAGCAGTACTTC. Its translation: CSARSGGYEQYF. The chain links TRBV29-1 to TRBJ2-7; D might be TRBD2 (5 bases). This CDR3 has 12 residues. Trimming cost V 7 bases and J 3 bases, with 13 bases left between them. The germline V gene encodes CDR1 SQVTM and CDR2 ANQGSEA.

This clonotype occurred many times. The chain couples TRBV7-2 to TRBJ2-7; a possible D gene is TRBD1 (6 bases). Trimming pared 4 bases from V and 0 bases from J, leaving 10 bases between. The CDR3 is 14 amino acids. CDR1 is SGHTA and CDR2 is FQGNSA in the germline V gene. CDR3: CASSSRGTSYEQYF. The CDR3 nucleotides read TGTGCCAGCAGCTCCAGGGGAACCTCCTACGAGCAGTACTTC. The whole variable domain, remainder taken from reference TRBV7-2 and TRBJ2-7, is GAGVSQSPSNKVTEKGKDVELRCDPISGHTALYWYRQSLGQGLEFLIYFQGNSAPDKSGLPSDRFSAERTGGSVSTLTIQRTQQEDSAVYLCASSSRGTSYEQYFGPGTRLTVT.

In this sample, this clonotype turned up many times. The chain recombines TRBV30 with TRBJ1-1, with D hard to call. Trimming cost V 0 bases and J 8 bases, with 16 bases left between them. CDR1 and CDR2 (germline): GTSNPN, SVGIG (reference sequence). The CDR3 has 14 amino acids. The CDR3 nucleotides read TGTGCCTGGAGTGTACGTAGTGCGAGGAGGGAAGCTTTCTTT. It specifies CAWSVRSARREAFF.

A few counts support this clonotype. The V gene is TRBV24-1, the J gene TRBJ2-7, with 9 bases identical to TRBD2. V shed 2 bases, J shed 11 bases, and the junction held 9 bases outside the gene matches. Germline lookup yields CDR1 KGHDR and CDR2 SFDVKD. The CDR3 loop spans 14 amino acids. The CDR3 reads CATSDSISGGREYF. CDR3 coding DNA: TGTGCCACCAGTGATTCGATTAGCGGGGGAAGAGAGTACTTC.

The V call is TRBV9, the J call TRBJ2-2; 7 bases are shared with TRBD2. The CDR3 totals 16 residues. Unmatched junction bases numbered 9, after V lost 2 bases and J lost 5 bases. The V gene's germline CDR1 is SGDLS and CDR2 YYNGEE. The CDR3 sequence is CASSVRGGRETGELFF. The CDR3 DNA follows: TGTGCCAGCAGCGTGCGGGGCGGGAGAGAGACCGGGGAGCTGTTTTTT.

This clonotype was recorded a few times. J is TRBJ2-7 and V is TRBV2; no firm D call. The CDR3 consists of 17 residues. Trimming pared 1 base from V and 3 bases from J, leaving 19 bases between. From germline, CDR1 is SNHLY and CDR2 FYNNEI. The CDR3: CASSEEHRSSWRYEQYF. CDR3 nucleotide sequence: TGTGCCAGCAGTGAAGAGCACCGGAGCTCCTGGCGCTACGAGCAGTACTTC.

This clonotype was counted a few times. This chain uses TRBV15 with TRBJ1-2; D not resolved. From germline, CDR1 is LNHNV and CDR2 YYDKDF (reference sequence). V lost 2 bases and J lost 10, with 20 bases in between. The CDR3 covers 15 residues. CDR3 bases: TGTGCCACCAGCAGACTCTCGACTCAGTTTGAGTTCTACACCTTC. Its protein product is CATSRLSTQFEFYTF.

This clonotype has just a few counts. The CDR3 DNA is TGTGCCAGTAGTATGGCTAGCGGGAGGGCTAATGAGCAGTTCTTC. Translated, it gives CASSMASGRANEQFF. The chain combines TRBV19 with TRBJ2-1, with 12 bases fitting TRBD2. Germline V gene data show CDR1 as LNHDA and CDR2 as SQIVND (reference sequence). The CDR3 extends over 15 amino acids. The V segment lost 3 bases and the J segment 7 bases; nucleotides outside the gene matches: 4. Looking up the rest from reference TRBV19 and TRBJ2-1 gives the full variable domain: DGGITQSPKYLFRKEGQNVTLSCEQNLNHDAMYWYRQDPGQGLRLIYYSQIVNDFQKGDIAEGYSVSREKKESFPLTVTSAQKNPTAFYLCASSMASGRANEQFFGPGTRLTVL.

This clonotype was counted a few times. V gene TRBV19 combines with J gene TRBJ2-1; 9 bases are shared with TRBD2. CDR1 is LNHDA and CDR2 is SQIVND in the germline V gene (reference sequence). The CDR3 has 19 amino acids. The J segment lost 4 bases and the V segment lost 3 bases, leaving 16 bases of the junction unmatched. The CDR3 region has the DNA TGTGCCAGTAGTATTCGGTTCTCCGGGGCTAGCGGGACATACAATGAGCAGTTCTTC. It is translated as CASSIRFSGASGTYNEQFF.

This clonotype was seen ten or more times. CDR3 sequence: CASSLFLGQGRETQYF. The CDR3 DNA follows: TGTGCCAGCAGCTTATTCCTTGGACAGGGGCGAGAGACCCAGTACTTC. J is TRBJ2-5 and V is TRBV7-9, with 9 positions matching TRBD1. In germline, CDR1 is SEHNR, CDR2 FQNEAQ (reference sequence). The CDR3 spans 16 residues. Trimming took 2 bases from V and 4 from J; bases not matched to a gene: 8.